This T cell receptor beta chain was documented in a study of CD8 T cells in ankylosing spondylitis. TCRdb re-called the 5' RACE reads with MiXCR, one entry per CDR3 protein. Among 45,000 to 65,000 distinct CDR3 sequences, 7.4% were seen once, and the ten largest hold about 8.5%. This CDR3 region has 13 residues. V was pared by 3 bases and J by 5 bases, with 10 bases between. CDR1 is SGHVS and CDR2 is FNYEAQ in the germline V gene. On this clonotype itself: What it binds is not known. This may be a read error, as it is one base from a much larger clone.

Study-wide results and caveats: Disease-linked clones were reportedly significantly enriched in matched ankylosing spondylitis synovial fluid.

Sequencing was done on a sample of blood, either unsorted or a sorted T cell fraction (not recorded which). J is TRBJ2-5 and V is TRBV7-6, with no clear D. This clonotype originated in a female donor with ankylosing spondylitis or in good health (not recorded which). CDR3 sequence: CASSLVKLETQYF. CDR3 DNA: TGTGCCAGCAGCTTGGTCAAACTGGAGACCCAGTACTTC.